This T cell receptor (beta chain) was obtained from a study of blood T cells in healthy people across ages. Study-level points and caveats: Long-lived donors carried more naive CD4+ cells and greater diversity than aged donors.

A sample-barcoded 5' primer and a J-beta primer mix were used in a second PCR of roughly 7 to 12 cycles. A 12-random-nucleotide template-switch adaptor tagged each cDNA molecule. One entry per CDR3 protein results from TCRdb running MiXCR on the 5' RACE reads. The sample shows around 800,000 distinct CDR3 sequences, about 26% of them seen only once. Concerning this clonotype itself: Antigen: not known. One junction end disagrees with the germline gene, perhaps due to a read error.

CDR3 length equals 16 residues. CDR1 is SGHTA and CDR2 is FQGTGA in the germline V gene. The sample also formed part of further work on T cells of mothers and their children.

Sequenced sample: blood. V gene TRBV7-3 combines with J gene TRBJ2-1; D might be TRBD2 (5 bases). This TCR derives from a boy aged 10-17 years in good health. The CDR3: CTSSPLAESSYNEQFF. Written as DNA, the CDR3 is TGTACCAGCAGCCCCCTAGCAGAGTCTTCCTACAATGAGCAGTTCTTC.